This TCR beta chain came from a study of graft-versus-host responses after intestinal transplantation. At the level of the study: Every one of the recipients received anti-thymocyte globulin induction and afterwards took tacrolimus and steroids for approximately three years.

As for this clone: The antigen is not known.

Data came from immunoSEQ multiplex PCR; TCRdb stores just in-frame clones and leaves some out. This repertoire shows under 65,000 clones, approximately 94% found once; its top ten account for about 0.4%. Whole-study findings and limits: Patients who carried graft-donor T cell macrochimerism also had high graft-versus-host to host-versus-graft clonal ratios in their allografts.

This TCR was recovered from a human donor who was the organ donor for an intestinal transplant. This material consisted of unstimulated CD4+ T cells sorted from spleen or lymph node cells, taken before transplant.

The CDR3 coding sequence is TGTGCCAGCACCGATTGGGAGGACATTTTAGTTTTGGATGGCTACACCTTC. Translation: CASTDWEDILVLDGYTF. The V call is TRBV6-9, the J call TRBJ1-2; D might be TRBD1 (5 bases). The length of the CDR3 is 17 residues. Germline loops: CDR1 MNHGY, CDR2 SVAAGI. The V end lost 7 bases, the J end lost 6 bases, and 27 bases lay between the germline ends.